This T cell receptor beta chain appears in the sequencing data of a study of beta chain features in type 1 diabetes. Study outcomes and limitations: VDJ junctions in type 1 diabetes patients carried more deletions and fewer insertions.

At least ten counts were recorded for this clone. Its antigen remains unknown. CD45RO/CCR7/CD25/CD127/CD95/CD27 separated CD4+ naive, central memory, regulatory and stem cell-like memory cells by sorting. The CDR3 is 16 amino acids. V shed 0 bases and J shed 1 base, with 10 bases lying between them. CDR1 is LGHNA, CDR2 YNFKEQ, per germline. Of the isolated RNA, all was reverse transcribed, and so the sequenced material was expressed TCRB transcripts. Clones were read by immunoSEQ multiplex PCR, and TCRdb kept only the in-frame ones, dropping some. Among hundreds of thousands of clones, around 7.6% were seen once, and the ten largest hold around 0.44%.

The chain has TRBV4-2 and TRBJ1-5; D not resolved. This TCR derives from a woman younger than 35 in good health. Sequencing was carried out using central memory CD4+ T cells from blood. The DNA for the CDR3 is TGTGCCAGCAGCCAAGAGAGGGCGGGGAGCAATCAGCCCCAGCATTTT. Translating gives CASSQERAGSNQPQHF.